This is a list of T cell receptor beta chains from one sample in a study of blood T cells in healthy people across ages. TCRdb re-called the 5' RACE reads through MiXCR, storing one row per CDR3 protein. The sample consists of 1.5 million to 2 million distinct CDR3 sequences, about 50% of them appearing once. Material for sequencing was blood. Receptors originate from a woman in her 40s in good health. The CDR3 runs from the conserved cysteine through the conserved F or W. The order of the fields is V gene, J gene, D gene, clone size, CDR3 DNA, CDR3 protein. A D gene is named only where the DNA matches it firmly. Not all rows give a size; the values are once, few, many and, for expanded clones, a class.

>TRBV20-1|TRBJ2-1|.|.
TGCAGTGCGTCAGGGCGGAGTGAGCAGTTCTTC
CSASGRSEQFF
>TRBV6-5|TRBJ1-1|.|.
TGTGCCAGCAGTTACGGGGCTCTGAACACTGAAGCTTTCTTT
CASSYGALNTEAFF
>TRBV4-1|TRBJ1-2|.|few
TGCGCCAGCAGCCTCATGATCGATGGTGGCTACACCTTC
CASSLMIDGGYTF
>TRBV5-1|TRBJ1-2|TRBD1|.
TGCGCCAGCAGCTTGGAACCCCCGGGACAGGGGGCGGGCTATGGCTACACCTTC
CASSLEPPGQGAGYGYTF
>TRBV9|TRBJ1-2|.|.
TGTGCCAGCAGCAGGACAGAAGTAAATACCTTC
CASSRTEVNTF
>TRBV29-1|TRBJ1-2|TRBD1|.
TGCAGCGTTGGGGTCGGACAGGGAGAGTATGGCTACACCTTC
CSVGVGQGEYGYTF
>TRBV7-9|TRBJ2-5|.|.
TGTGCCAGCAGCTTAGCGTCCGGGACGGAACAAGAGACCCAGTACTTC
CASSLASGTEQETQYF
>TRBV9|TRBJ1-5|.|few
TGTGCCAGCAGCTCCGCCAATAGCAATCAGCCCCAGCATTTT
CASSSANSNQPQHF
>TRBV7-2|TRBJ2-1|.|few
TGTGCCAGCAGCTTAAGGCAGGGCGGACAGCCTTACAATGAGCAGTTCTTC
CASSLRQGGQPYNEQFF
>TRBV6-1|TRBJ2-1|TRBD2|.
TGTGCCAGCACTAGAAGCGGGGGGTGGGGCAATGAGCAGTTCTTC
CASTRSGGWGNEQFF
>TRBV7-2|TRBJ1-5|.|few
TGTGCCAGCAGCCAAGAACCGGGAGCAAATCAGCCCCAGCATTTT
CASSQEPGANQPQHF
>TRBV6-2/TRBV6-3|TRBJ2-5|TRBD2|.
TGTGCCAGCAGTTACGGGACTAGCGGGGGTCTCGGGAAAGAGACCCAGTACTTC
CASSYGTSGGLGKETQYF
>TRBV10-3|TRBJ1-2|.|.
TGTGCCATCAGTGAGTCAGTTTCGAGGGGCTACACCTTC
CAISESVSRGYTF
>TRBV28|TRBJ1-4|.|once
TGTGCCAGCCTCCCTACAGGGAGTGCTAATGAAAAACTGTTTTTT
CASLPTGSANEKLFF
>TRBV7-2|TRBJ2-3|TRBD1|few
TGTGCCAGCAGACGAACAGGGGGACACACAGATACGCAGTATTTT
CASRRTGGHTDTQYF
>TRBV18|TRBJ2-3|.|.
TGTGCCAGCTCCAACCGACCAGATACGCAGTATTTT
CASSNRPDTQYF
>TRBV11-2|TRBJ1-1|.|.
TGTGCCAGCAGCTTAGGCCGGGCTGGGACTGAAGCTTTCTTT
CASSLGRAGTEAFF
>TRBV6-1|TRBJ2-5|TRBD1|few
TGTGCCAGCAGTGTCTCCGGGACAGCCCAAGAGACCCAGTACTTC
CASSVSGTAQETQYF
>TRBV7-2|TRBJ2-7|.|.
TGTGCCAGCAGCTTATCCTCCGGGGGCTTGGGAGAGCAGTACTTC
CASSLSSGGLGEQYF
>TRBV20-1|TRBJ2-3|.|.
TGCAGTGCCTCCGGAGGGGCCTCAGGCACAGATATGCAGTATTTT
CSASGGASGTDMQYF
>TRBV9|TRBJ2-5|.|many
TGTGCCAGCAGTGTGCGGGGCCAAGAGACCCAGTACTTC
CASSVRGQETQYF
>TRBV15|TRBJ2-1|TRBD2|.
TGTGCCACCAGCAGGCCCCCGGGACTAGCGGGGGAGAGCTCCTACAATGAGCAGTTCTTC
CATSRPPGLAGESSYNEQFF
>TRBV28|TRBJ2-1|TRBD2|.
TGTGCCAGCAGCCCAATAGCGGGGGGTTCCCTTTACAATGAGCAGTTCTTC
CASSPIAGGSLYNEQFF
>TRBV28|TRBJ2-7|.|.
TGTGCCAGCAGTTTCGGGAAGAAATACGAGCAGTACTTC
CASSFGKKYEQYF
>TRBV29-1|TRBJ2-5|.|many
TGCAGCGTTGAAGGGGTTGGCGAGACCCAGTACTTC
CSVEGVGETQYF
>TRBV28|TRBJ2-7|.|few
TGTGCCAGCAGTTTTCAGGAAAACTACGAGCAGTACTTC
CASSFQENYEQYF
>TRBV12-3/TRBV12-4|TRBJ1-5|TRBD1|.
TGTGCCAGCAGTTTGGTCGCGGGGACAGGGTTTCCCCAGCATTTT
CASSLVAGTGFPQHF
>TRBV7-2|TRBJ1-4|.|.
TGTGCCAGCAGCTTATCCGGGATTGAAAAACTGTTTTTT
CASSLSGIEKLFF
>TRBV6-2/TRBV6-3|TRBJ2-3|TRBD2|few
TGTGCCAGCAGTTACTCAAGAGCGGGGGGAACAGATACGCAGTATTTT
CASSYSRAGGTDTQYF
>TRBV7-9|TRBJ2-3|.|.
TGTGCCAGCAGCTTAACGTCCCGATGGTATTTT
CASSLTSRWYF
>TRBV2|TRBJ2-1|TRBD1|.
TGTGCCAGCAGTGCCGTGACAGGGTCGAACAATGAGCAGTTCTTC
CASSAVTGSNNEQFF
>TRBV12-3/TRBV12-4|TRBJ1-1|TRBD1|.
TGTGCCAGCAGGGACAGGGAGAACACTGAAGCTTTCTTT
CASRDRENTEAFF
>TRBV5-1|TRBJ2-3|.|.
TGCGCCAGCAGCCTCCAGGGTATCCTTAGCACAGATACGCAGTATTTT
CASSLQGILSTDTQYF
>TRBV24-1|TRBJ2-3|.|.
TGTGCCACCAGTGCATCGAGGGAGACAGATACGCAGTATTTT
CATSASRETDTQYF
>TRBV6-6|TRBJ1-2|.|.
TGTGCCAGCAGCCCCAAATCGGGGGGCTACACCTTC
CASSPKSGGYTF
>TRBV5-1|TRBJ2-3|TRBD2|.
TGCGCCAGCAGCTCTGCTCCTAGCGGAGGCACAGATACGCAGTATTTT
CASSSAPSGGTDTQYF
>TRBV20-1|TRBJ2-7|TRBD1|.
TGCAGTGCTAGACCGGACAGGGTCGACTACGAGCAGTACTTC
CSARPDRVDYEQYF
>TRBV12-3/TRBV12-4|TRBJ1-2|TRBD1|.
TGTGCCAGCAGTGACCGGTCCAGGGGGCCTGGGGGCTACACCTTC
CASSDRSRGPGGYTF